The 18 T cell receptor beta chains reported below all come from one sample, sequenced in a study of blood T cells in healthy people across ages. Alongside a J-beta primer mix, a sample-barcoded 5' primer served in a second PCR lasting about 7 to 11 cycles. Each CDR3 protein is one row after TCRdb ran MiXCR on the 5' RACE reads. This table has about 1.8 million distinct CDR3 sequences, 49% appearing once. The sample taken for sequencing was blood. The receptors shown here come from a woman in her thirties or forties in good health.

This chain connects TRBV7-2 to TRBJ2-4; D not resolved. CDR3 length equals 15 residues. Trimming cost V 1 base and J 0 bases, with 7 bases left between them. The germline CDR1 and CDR2 sequences are SGHTA and FQGNSA. The CDR3 spells CASSLEVRAKNIQYF. The CDR3 DNA follows: TGTGCCAGCAGCTTAGAGGTTAGAGCCAAAAACATTCAGTACTTC.

Written as DNA, the CDR3 is TGTGCCAGCAGCCTCCCCGTCGGTCAAGAGACCCAGTACTTC. The encoded protein is CASSLPVGQETQYF. The chain is built from TRBV28 and TRBJ2-5; D ambiguous. CDR1 is MDHEN, CDR2 SYDVKM, per germline. This CDR3 region has 14 residues. V was trimmed by 6 bases and J by 2 bases, leaving 13 bases between them.

In its sample, this clonotype was seen many times. The rearrangement joins TRBV29-1 to TRBJ2-3; D assignment may be TRBD1 or TRBD2 (5 bases each). This CDR3 has 15 amino acids. Germline CDR1 SQVTM, CDR2 ANQGSEA. Trimming cost V 3 bases and J 0 bases, with 13 bases left between them. CDR3 amino acids: CSVDSRGASTDTQYF. The CDR3 DNA reads as TGCAGCGTTGATAGTCGAGGGGCGAGCACAGATACGCAGTATTTT.

This chain joins TRBV6-2 or TRBV6-3 and TRBJ2-3; either TRBD1 or TRBD2 may supply D (5 bases each). Germline V lookup: CDR1 MNHEY, CDR2 SVGEGT. The CDR3 loop spans 16 amino acids. Trimming took 6 bases from V and 0 from J, leaving 16 bases between them. The DNA of the CDR3 is TGTGCCAGCAGCGAACTCGGGGCAGGTAGCACAGATACGCAGTATTTT. Its protein product is CASSELGAGSTDTQYF.

This chain joins TRBV6-2 or TRBV6-3 and TRBJ2-1; D is uncertain. This CDR3 has 12 amino acids. Germline-derived CDR1 and CDR2 are MNHEY and SVGEGT. With 6 bases removed from V and 15 bases from J, the gap between germline ends came to 18 bases. The CDR3 nucleotides are TGTGCCAGCAGCTACCGTACGGGTGAACGGTTCTTC. Translated: CASSYRTGERFF.

This clonotype has only a few counts. The chain employs TRBV14 and TRBJ1-2; the match to TRBD1 covers 7 bases. Germline CDR1 reads SGHDN; CDR2 reads FVKESK. The CDR3 sequence is 13 residues long. The V and J ends lost 1 base and 10 bases, in that order; junction bases with no gene match: 6. Here the CDR3 reads CASSQARQGAYTF. In DNA, the CDR3 is TGTGCCAGCAGCCAAGCTAGACAGGGCGCCTACACCTTC.

The CDR3 nucleotides read TGTGCCAGCAGTTTACTACAGGGAAACCGTAATGAGCAGTTCTTC. Translation: CASSLLQGNRNEQFF. The chain is built from TRBV28 and TRBJ2-1; D might be TRBD1 (6 bases). The CDR3 contains 15 residues. The germline V and J ends were trimmed by 2 bases and 7 bases, with 15 bases remaining between them. In germline, CDR1 is MDHEN, CDR2 SYDVKM.

This rearrangement joins TRBV5-1 to TRBJ1-2; D is perhaps TRBD1 (5 bases). CDR3 length equals 15 residues. V gave up 3 bases and J gave up 5 bases, with 17 bases separating them. Germline V gene data show CDR1 as SGHRS and CDR2 as YFSETQ. The CDR3 nucleotides read TGCGCCAGCAGCTCAACTCCGGGACTCGAGTATGGCTACACCTTC. Its protein is CASSSTPGLEYGYTF.

This clonotype appeared a single time. This chain uses TRBV7-9 with TRBJ1-1; 10 bases are a match to TRBD1. The V and J ends lost 5 bases and 8 bases, in that order; junction bases with no gene match: 8. This CDR3 is built from 14 residues. Germline loops: CDR1 SEHNR, CDR2 FQNEAQ (reference sequence). The CDR3 bases are TGTGCCAGCAGCGACCCGGGACAGGGGACCGAAGCTTTCTTT. Translation gives CASSDPGQGTEAFF. The full variable domain, completed using reference TRBV7-9 and TRBJ1-1, is DTGVSQNPRHKITKRGQNVTFRCDPISEHNRLYWYRQTLGQGPEFLTYFQNEAQLEKSRLLSDRFSAERPKGSFSTLEIQRTEQGDSAMYLCASSDPGQGTEAFFGQGTRLTVV.

Comment on this clonotype: Its ends do not fully match the called genes, so a read error is possible. The chain couples TRBV7-9 to TRBJ2-4, with D possibly matching TRBD2 (5 bases). The end of the DNA is better explained by TRBJ2-7, so the J call may be wrong. CDR3 length equals 15 residues. Germline CDR1 SEHNR, CDR2 FQNEAQ (reference sequence). The CDR3 bases are TGTGCCGGCAGCTTAGGAGTAGGGAGCTCCTACGAGCAGTACTTC. Its protein product is CAGSLGVGSSYEQYF.

The rearrangement uses TRBV4-3 and TRBJ2-3, with D unclear. Looked up from germline, CDR1 is LGHNA and CDR2 is YSLEER. CDR3 length equals 18 residues. Trimming pared 5 bases from V and 1 base from J, leaving 22 bases between. The DNA for the CDR3 is TGCGCCAGCAGCTCTCAAAGGGTCCTGGCCCTCGGCACAGATACGCAGTATTTT. Translation: CASSSQRVLALGTDTQYF.

The rearrangement joins TRBV4-3 to TRBJ1-2, with a weak D call TRBD1 (5 bases). The CDR3 runs 14 residues. The V gene's germline CDR1 is LGHNA and CDR2 YSLEER. V was cut by 0 bases and J by 4 bases, with 9 bases left in between. CDR3 DNA sequence: TGCGCCAGCAGCCAAGAAGTGGGGCCCTATGGCTACACCTTC. Its translation is CASSQEVGPYGYTF.

The table lists this clonotype with a few counts. V usage is TRBV20-1 and J usage is TRBJ2-5; 8 nucleotides match TRBD2. V dropped 6 bases and J dropped 3; count of bases not matched to a gene: 12. Germline lookup yields CDR1 DFQATT and CDR2 SNEGSKA (reference sequence). The CDR3 contains 15 residues. CDR3 DNA: TGCAGTGCCTATATTAGCGGAGCGGGGGAAGAGACCCAGTACTTC. It is translated as CSAYISGAGEETQYF.

The rearrangement uses TRBV6-2 or TRBV6-3 and TRBJ1-4; no clear D. V lost 6 bases, J lost 0 bases, and 11 bases lay in between. The CDR3 extends over 15 amino acids. The germline V gene has CDR1 MNHEY and CDR2 SVGEGT. CDR3 DNA: TGTGCCAGCAGATCCGGGCCGGCAACTAATGAAAAACTGTTTTTT. Protein product: CASRSGPATNEKLFF.

This clonotype was found once. A read error may produce the germline difference seen at one junction end. The rearrangement uses TRBV4-2 and TRBJ2-1; 7 nucleotides match TRBD2. Judging by the DNA end, TRBJ2-7 fits better; the J call may be wrong. The germline gives CDR1 LGHNA, CDR2 YNFKEQ. The CDR3 extends over 17 amino acids. In DNA, the CDR3 is TGTACCAGCAGCCAAGAACCTAGCGGAAGCTCCTACAATGAGCAGTACTTC. Translating it yields CTSSQEPSGSSYNEQYF.

The rearrangement links TRBV25-1 to TRBJ1-1, with D unclear. This CDR3 spans 13 amino acids. Trimming stripped 4 bases from V and 5 bases from J, with 11 bases between. Germline V gives CDR1 MGHDK, CDR2 SYGVNS. CDR3 in DNA: TGTGCCAGCAGTGGCCGACTGGAAACTGAAGCTTTCTTT. Protein sequence: CASSGRLETEAFF.

V gene TRBV10-1 combines with J gene TRBJ1-2; D remains unclear. V lost 5 bases to trimming and J lost 8 bases, with 15 bases between them. The germline V gene encodes CDR1 WNHNN and CDR2 SYGVQD (reference sequence). CDR3 length: 13 amino acids. CDR3 region: CASSPGPLEGYTF. In DNA, the CDR3 is TGCGCCAGCAGTCCCGGGCCTCTGGAAGGCTACACCTTC.

This clonotype occurred many times. This chain joins TRBV28 and TRBJ1-2, with D uncertain. The CDR3 sequence is 12 residues long. In germline, CDR1 is MDHEN, CDR2 SYDVKM. Trimming took off 2 bases at V and 2 bases at J, with 3 bases between the two ends. CDR3 protein: CASSLDNYGYTF. CDR3 sequence (DNA): TGTGCCAGCAGTTTAGACAACTATGGCTACACCTTC.